This T cell receptor (beta chain) was profiled in a study of blood T cell repertoires in COVID-19. Study-level information: Both acute and convalescent COVID-19 samples were obtained from the United States, Italy and Spain. T cells, B-cell-depleted T cells, or PBMCs provided the cDNA or gDNA that served as material.

This clone has a single count. Germline lookup yields CDR1 SGHVS and CDR2 FQNEAQ. The CDR3 spans 14 residues. J was trimmed by 6 bases and V by 1 base; bases with no gene match: 4. Per the study methods: Amplification with reference gene primers provided the estimates of nucleated cell counts. The protocol was immunoSEQ multiplex PCR, while the TCRdb copy is restricted to in-frame clones and leaves out a portion. That table gives V, J and clone size, and the DNA gave D and trimming. Seen here are about 20,000 clones, about four fifths observed once, and the top ten hold around 50%. This clonotype originated in an elderly man with acute or convalescent COVID-19. The sequencing input was peripheral blood. The rearrangement links TRBV7-8 to TRBJ2-3; 7 nucleotides align to TRBD1. The CDR3 DNA reads as TGTGCCAGCAGCTTAGGGCAGGGGGAGGATACGCAGTATTTT. This gives the protein CASSLGQGEDTQYF.